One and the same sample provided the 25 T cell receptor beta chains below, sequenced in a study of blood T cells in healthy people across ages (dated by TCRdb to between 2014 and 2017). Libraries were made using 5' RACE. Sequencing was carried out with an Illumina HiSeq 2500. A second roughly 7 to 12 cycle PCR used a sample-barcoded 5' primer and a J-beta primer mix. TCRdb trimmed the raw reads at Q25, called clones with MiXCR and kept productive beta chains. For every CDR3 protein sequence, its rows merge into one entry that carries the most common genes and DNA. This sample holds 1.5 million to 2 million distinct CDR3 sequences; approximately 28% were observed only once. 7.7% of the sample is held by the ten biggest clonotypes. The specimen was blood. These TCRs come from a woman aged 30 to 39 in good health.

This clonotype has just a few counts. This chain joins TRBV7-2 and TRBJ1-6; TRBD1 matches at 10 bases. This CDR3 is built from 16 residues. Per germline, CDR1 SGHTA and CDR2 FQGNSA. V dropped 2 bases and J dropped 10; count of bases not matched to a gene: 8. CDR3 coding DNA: TGTGCCAGCAGCTTAAGTTTCGGGACAGGGGCCTCACCCCTCCACTTT. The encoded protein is CASSLSFGTGASPLHF.

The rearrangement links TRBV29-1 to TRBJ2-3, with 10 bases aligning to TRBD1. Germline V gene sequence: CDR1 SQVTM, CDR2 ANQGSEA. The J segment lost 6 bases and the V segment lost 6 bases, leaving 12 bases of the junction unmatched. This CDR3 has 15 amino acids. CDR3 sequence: CSVLRDRGFRDTQYF. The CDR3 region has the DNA TGCAGCGTGCTCCGGGACAGGGGTTTTCGGGATACGCAGTATTTT.

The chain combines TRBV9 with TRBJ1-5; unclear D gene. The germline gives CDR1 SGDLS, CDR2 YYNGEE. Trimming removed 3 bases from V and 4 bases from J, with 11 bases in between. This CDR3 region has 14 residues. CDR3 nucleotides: TGTGCCAGCAGCGCATGGGGTGAGAATCAGCCCCAGCATTTT. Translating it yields CASSAWGENQPQHF. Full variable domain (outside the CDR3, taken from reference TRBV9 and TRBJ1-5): DSGVTQTPKHLITATGQRVTLRCSPRSGDLSVYWYQQSLDQGLQFLIQYYNGEERAKGNILERFSAQQFPDLHSELNLSSLELGDSALYFCASSAWGENQPQHFGDGTRLSIL.

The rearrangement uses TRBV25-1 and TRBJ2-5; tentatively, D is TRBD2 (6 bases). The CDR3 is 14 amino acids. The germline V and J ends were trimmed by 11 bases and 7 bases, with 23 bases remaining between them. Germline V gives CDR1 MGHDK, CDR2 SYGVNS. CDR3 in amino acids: CAGKGIAADGTQYF. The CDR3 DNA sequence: TGTGCCGGCAAGGGAATAGCGGCTGACGGGACCCAGTACTTC.

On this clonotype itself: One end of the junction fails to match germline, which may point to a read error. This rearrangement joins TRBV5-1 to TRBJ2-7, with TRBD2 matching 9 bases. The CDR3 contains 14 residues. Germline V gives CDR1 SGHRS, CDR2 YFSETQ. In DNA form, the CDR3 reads TGCGCCGGCAGCGAACTAGCGGGTTCCAATGAGCAGTACTTC. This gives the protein CAGSELAGSNEQYF.

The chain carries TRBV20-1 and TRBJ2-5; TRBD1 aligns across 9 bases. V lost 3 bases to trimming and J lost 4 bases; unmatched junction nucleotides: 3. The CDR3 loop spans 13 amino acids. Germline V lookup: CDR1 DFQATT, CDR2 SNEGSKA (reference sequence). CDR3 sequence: CSASGGQGETQYF. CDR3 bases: TGCAGTGCTAGTGGGGGACAGGGAGAGACCCAGTACTTC.

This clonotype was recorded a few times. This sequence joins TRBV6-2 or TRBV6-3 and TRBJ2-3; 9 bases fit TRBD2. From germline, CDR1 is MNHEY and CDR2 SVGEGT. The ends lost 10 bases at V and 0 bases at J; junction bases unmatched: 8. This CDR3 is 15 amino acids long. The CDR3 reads CATGRLAASTDTQYF. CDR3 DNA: TGTGCCACGGGAAGACTAGCGGCCAGCACAGATACGCAGTATTTT.

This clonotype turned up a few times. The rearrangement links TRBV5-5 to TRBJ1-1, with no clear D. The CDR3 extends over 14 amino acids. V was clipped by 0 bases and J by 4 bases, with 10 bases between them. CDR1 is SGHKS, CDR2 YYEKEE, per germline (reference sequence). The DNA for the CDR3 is TGTGCCAGCAGCTTGGGGGGTCGAGGCACTGAAGCTTTCTTT. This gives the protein CASSLGGRGTEAFF. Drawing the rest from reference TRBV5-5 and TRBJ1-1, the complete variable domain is DAGVTQSPTHLIKTRGQQVTLRCSPISGHKSVSWYQQVLGQGPQFIFQYYEKEERGRGNFPDRFSARQFPNYSSELNVNALLLGDSALYLCASSLGGRGTEAFFGQGTRLTVV.

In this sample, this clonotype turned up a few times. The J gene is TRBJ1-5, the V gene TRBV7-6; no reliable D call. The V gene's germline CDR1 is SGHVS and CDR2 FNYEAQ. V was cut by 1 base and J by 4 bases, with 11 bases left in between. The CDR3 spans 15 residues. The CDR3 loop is CASSLDSGENQPQHF. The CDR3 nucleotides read TGTGCCAGCAGCTTAGATTCCGGGGAAAATCAGCCCCAGCATTTT.

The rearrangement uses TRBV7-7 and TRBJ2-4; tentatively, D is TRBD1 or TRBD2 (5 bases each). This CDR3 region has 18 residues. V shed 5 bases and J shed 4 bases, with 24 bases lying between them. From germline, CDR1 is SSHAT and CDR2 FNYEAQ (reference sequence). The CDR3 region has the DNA TGTGCCAGCAGCACCTACGGTGGTGCAGGGACGGAGAAAAACATTCAGTACTTC. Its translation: CASSTYGGAGTEKNIQYF.

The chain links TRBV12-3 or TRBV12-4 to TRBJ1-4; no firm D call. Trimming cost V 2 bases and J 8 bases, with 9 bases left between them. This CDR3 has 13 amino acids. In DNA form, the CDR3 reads TGTGCCAGCAGTTTATCCTCCCAAGAAAAACTGTTTTTT. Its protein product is CASSLSSQEKLFF.

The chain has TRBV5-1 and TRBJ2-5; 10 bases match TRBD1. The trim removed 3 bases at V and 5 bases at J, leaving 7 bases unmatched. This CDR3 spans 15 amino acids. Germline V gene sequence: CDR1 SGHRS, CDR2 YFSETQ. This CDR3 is CASSSLDRGMETQYF. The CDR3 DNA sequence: TGCGCCAGCAGCTCCCTGGACAGGGGGATGGAGACCCAGTACTTC.

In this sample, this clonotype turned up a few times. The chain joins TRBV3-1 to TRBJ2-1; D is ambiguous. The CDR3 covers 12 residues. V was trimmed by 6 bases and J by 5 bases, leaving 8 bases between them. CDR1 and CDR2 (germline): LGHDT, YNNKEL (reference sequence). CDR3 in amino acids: CASRLGNNEQFF. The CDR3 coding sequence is TGTGCCAGCAGACTGGGCAACAATGAGCAGTTCTTC.

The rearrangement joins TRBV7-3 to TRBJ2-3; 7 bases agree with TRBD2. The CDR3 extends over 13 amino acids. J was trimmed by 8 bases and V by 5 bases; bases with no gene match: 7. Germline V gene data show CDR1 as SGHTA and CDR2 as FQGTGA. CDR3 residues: CASSGEGRGTQYF. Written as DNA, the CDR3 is TGTGCCAGCAGCGGGGAGGGTCGCGGTACGCAGTATTTT.

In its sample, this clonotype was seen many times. The CDR3 is CSGTSRSYEQYF. The CDR3 bases are TGCAGCGGGACTTCCCGCTCCTACGAGCAGTACTTC. The chain uses TRBV20-1 and TRBJ2-7, with D possibly matching TRBD2 (6 bases). Germline assignment: CDR1 DFQATT and CDR2 SNEGSKA (reference sequence). The length of the CDR3 is 12 residues.

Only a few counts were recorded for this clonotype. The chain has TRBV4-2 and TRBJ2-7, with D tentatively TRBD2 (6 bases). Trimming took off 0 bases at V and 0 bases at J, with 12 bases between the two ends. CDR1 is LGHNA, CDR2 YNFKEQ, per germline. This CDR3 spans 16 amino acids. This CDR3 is CASSQESGGASYEQYF. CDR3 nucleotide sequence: TGTGCCAGCAGCCAAGAGAGTGGCGGGGCCTCCTACGAGCAGTACTTC.

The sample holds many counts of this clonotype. CDR3 in amino acids: CASRPGLAGVNEQFF. In DNA, the CDR3 is TGTGCCAGCAGACCCGGACTAGCGGGAGTCAATGAGCAGTTCTTC. This chain links TRBV6-6 with TRBJ2-1, with 13 bases identical to TRBD2. The CDR3 consists of 15 residues. Germline V lookup: CDR1 MNHNY, CDR2 SVGAGI (reference sequence). V was pared by 6 bases and J by 6 bases, with 5 bases of the junction left unmatched.

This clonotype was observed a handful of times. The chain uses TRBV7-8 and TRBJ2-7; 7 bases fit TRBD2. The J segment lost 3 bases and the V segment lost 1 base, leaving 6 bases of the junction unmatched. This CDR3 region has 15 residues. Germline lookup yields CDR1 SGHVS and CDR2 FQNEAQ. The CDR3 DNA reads TGTGCCAGCAGCTTAGGGGCTAGCGGAGACTACGAGCAGTACTTC. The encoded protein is CASSLGASGDYEQYF.

CDR3 region: CATSKRGSGNEQFF. For the CDR3, the DNA is TGTGCCACCTCTAAAAGGGGGTCGGGCAATGAGCAGTTCTTC. J is TRBJ2-1 and V is TRBV6-5; D perhaps matches TRBD1 (6 bases). The V gene lost 10 bases and the J gene lost 6 bases, with 19 bases spanning the gap. Per the germline V gene, CDR1 is MNHEY and CDR2 is SVGAGI. The CDR3 has 14 amino acids.

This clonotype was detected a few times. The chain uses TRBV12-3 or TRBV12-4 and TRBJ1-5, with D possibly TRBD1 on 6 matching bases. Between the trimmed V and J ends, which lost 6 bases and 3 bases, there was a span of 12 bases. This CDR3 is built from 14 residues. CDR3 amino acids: CASRGGSFNQPQHF. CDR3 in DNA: TGTGCCAGCAGAGGGGGGAGCTTCAATCAGCCCCAGCATTTT.

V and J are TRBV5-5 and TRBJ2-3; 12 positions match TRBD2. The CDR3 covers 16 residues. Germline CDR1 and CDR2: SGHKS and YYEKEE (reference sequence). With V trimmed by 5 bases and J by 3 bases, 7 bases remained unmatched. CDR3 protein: CASSWTSGTLTDTQYF. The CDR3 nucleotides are TGTGCCAGCAGTTGGACTAGCGGGACTCTTACAGATACGCAGTATTTT.

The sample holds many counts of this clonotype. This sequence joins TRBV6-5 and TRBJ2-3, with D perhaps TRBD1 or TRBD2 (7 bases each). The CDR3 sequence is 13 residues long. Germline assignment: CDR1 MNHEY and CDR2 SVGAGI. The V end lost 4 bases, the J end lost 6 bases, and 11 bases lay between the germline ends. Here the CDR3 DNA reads TGTGCCAGCAGTTTTCAGGGGGGGGATACGCAGTATTTT. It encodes CASSFQGGDTQYF.

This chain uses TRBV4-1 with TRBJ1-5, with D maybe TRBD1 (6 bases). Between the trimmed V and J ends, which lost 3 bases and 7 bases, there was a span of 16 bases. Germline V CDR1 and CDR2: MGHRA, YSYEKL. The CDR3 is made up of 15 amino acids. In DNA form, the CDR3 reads TGCGCCAGCAGCCAGAAACAGGGAACTGGACAGCCCCAGCATTTT. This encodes CASSQKQGTGQPQHF.

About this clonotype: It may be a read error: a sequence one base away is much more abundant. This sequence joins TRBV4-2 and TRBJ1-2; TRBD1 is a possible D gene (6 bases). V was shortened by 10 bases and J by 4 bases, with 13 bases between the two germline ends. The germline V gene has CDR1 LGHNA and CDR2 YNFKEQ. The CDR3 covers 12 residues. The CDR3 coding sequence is TGTGCCACGGGCGGACAGAGCTATGGCTACACCTTC. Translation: CATGGQSYGYTF.

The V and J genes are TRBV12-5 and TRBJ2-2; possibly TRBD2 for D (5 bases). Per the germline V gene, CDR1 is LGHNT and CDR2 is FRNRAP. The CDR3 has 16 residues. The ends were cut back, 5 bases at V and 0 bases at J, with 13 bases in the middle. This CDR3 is CASGPRGRTNTGELFF. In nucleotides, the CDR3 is TGTGCTAGTGGTCCACGAGGGAGAACGAACACCGGGGAGCTGTTTTTT. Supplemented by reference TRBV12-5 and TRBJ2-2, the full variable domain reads DARVTQTPRHKVTEMGQEVTMRCQPILGHNTVFWYRQTMMQGLELLAYFRNRAPLDDSGMPKDRFSAEMPDATLATLKIQPSEPRDSAVYFCASGPRGRTNTGELFFGEGSRLTVL.